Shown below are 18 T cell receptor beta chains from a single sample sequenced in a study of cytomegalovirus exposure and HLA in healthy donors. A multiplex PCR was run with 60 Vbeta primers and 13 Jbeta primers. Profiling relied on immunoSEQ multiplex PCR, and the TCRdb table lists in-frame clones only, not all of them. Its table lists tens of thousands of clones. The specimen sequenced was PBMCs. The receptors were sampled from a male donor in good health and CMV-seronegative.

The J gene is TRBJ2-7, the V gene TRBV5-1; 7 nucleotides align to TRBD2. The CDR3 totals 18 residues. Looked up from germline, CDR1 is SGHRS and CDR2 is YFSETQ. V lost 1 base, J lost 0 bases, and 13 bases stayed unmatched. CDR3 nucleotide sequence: TGCGCCAGCAGCTTGTGGGGATCTGGAGCGGGGAGCTCCTACGAGCAGTACTTC. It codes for CASSLWGSGAGSSYEQYF.

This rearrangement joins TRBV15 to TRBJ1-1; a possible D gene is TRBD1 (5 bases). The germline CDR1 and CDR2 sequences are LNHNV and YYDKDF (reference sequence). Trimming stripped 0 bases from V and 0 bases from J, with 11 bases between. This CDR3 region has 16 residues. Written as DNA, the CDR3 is TGTGCCACCAGCAGAGATGGAAGACAGCTGAACACTGAAGCTTTCTTT. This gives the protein CATSRDGRQLNTEAFF.

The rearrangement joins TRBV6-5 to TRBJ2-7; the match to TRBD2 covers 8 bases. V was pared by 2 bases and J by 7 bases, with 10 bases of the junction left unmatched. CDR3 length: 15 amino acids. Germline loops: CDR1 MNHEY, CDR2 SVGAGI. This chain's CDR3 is CASSYEDGGAREQYF. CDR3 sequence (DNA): TGTGCCAGCAGTTACGAGGACGGGGGGGCACGAGAGCAGTACTTC.

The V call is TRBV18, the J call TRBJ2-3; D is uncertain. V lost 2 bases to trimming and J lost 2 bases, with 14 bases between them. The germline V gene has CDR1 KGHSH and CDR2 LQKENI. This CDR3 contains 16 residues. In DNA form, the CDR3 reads TGTGCCAGCTCACCATTGGTGCTTGACTCCACAGATACGCAGTATTTT. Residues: CASSPLVLDSTDTQYF.

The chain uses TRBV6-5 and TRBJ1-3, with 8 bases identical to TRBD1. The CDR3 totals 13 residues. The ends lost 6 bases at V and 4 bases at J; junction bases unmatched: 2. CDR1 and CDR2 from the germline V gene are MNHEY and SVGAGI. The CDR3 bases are TGTGCCAGCAGGACAGGGGTGGGAAACACCATATATTTT. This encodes CASRTGVGNTIYF.

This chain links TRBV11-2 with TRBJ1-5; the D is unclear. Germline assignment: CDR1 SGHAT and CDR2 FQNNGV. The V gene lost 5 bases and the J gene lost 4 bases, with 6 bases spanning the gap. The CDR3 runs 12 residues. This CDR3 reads CASSRTNQPQHF. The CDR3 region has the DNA TGTGCCAGCAGCCGGACTAATCAGCCCCAGCATTTT.

The CDR3 sequence: CASSPGLAGVTDTQYF. Here the CDR3 DNA reads TGTGCCAGCAGCCCCGGACTAGCGGGCGTCACAGATACGCAGTATTTT. The chain is built from TRBV11-2 and TRBJ2-3; 11 bases are a match to TRBD2. The CDR3 contains 16 residues. Germline trimming cut 5 bases from V and 2 bases from J; bases unmatched to any gene: 6. CDR1 and CDR2 from the germline V gene are SGHAT and FQNNGV. Variable domain in full (rest from reference TRBV11-2 and TRBJ2-3): EAGVAQSPRYKIIEKRQSVAFWCNPISGHATLYWYQQILGQGPKLLIQFQNNGVVDDSQLPKDRFSAERLKGVDSTLKIQPAKLEDSAVYLCASSPGLAGVTDTQYFGPGTRLTVL.

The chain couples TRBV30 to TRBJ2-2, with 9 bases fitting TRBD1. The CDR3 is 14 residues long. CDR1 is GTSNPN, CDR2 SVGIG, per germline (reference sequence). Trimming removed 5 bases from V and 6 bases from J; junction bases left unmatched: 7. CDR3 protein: CAWEGQGSAGELFF. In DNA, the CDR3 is TGTGCCTGGGAGGGACAGGGATCCGCCGGGGAGCTGTTTTTT.

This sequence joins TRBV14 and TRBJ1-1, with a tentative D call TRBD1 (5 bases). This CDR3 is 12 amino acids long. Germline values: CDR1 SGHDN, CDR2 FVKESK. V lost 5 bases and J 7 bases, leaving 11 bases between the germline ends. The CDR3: CASSGGGGEAFF. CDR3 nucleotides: TGTGCCAGCAGCGGGGGAGGAGGTGAAGCTTTCTTT. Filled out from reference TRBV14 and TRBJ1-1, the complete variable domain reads EAGVTQFPSHSVIEKGQTVTLRCDPISGHDNLYWYRRVMGKEIKFLLHFVKESKQDESGMPNNRFLAERTGGTYSTLKVQPAELEDSGVYFCASSGGGGEAFFGQGTRLTVV.

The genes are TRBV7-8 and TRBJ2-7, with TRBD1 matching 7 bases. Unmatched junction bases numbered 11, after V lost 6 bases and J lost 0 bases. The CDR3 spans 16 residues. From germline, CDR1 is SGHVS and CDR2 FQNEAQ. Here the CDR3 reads CASSNPTGALSYEQYF. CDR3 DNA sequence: TGTGCCAGCAGTAACCCTACAGGGGCACTCTCCTACGAGCAGTACTTC.

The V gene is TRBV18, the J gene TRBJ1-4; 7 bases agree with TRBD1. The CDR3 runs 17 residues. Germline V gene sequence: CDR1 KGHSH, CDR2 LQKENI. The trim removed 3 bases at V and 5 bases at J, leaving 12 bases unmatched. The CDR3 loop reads CASSPRTGAPINEKLFF. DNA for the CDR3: TGTGCCAGCTCACCGAGGACAGGCGCACCCATAAATGAAAAACTGTTTTTT.

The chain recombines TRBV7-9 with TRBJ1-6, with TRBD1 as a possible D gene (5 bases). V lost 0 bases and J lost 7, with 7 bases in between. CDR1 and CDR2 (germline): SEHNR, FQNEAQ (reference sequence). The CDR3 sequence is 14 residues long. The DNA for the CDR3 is TGTGCCAGCAGCTTAGCGACAGAGAATTCACCCCTCCACTTT. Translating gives CASSLATENSPLHF. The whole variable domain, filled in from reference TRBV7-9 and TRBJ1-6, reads DTGVSQNPRHKITKRGQNVTFRCDPISEHNRLYWYRQTLGQGPEFLTYFQNEAQLEKSRLLSDRFSAERPKGSFSTLEIQRTEQGDSAMYLCASSLATENSPLHFGNGTRLTVT.

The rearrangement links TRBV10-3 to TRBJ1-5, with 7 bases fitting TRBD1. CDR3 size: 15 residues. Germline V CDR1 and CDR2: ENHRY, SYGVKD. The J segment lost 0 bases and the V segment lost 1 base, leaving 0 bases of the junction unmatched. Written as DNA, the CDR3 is TGTGCCATCAGTGAGTACAGGGGTAGCAATCAGCCCCAGCATTTT. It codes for CAISEYRGSNQPQHF.

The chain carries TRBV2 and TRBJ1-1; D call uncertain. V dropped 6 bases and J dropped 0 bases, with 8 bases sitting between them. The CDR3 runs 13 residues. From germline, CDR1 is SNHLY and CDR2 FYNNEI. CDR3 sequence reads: CASSSRLNTEAFF. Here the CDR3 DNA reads TGTGCCAGCAGCTCCAGATTGAACACTGAAGCTTTCTTT.

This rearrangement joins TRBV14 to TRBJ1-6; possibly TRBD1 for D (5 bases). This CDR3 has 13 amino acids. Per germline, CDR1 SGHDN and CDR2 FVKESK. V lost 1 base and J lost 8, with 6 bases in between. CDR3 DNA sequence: TGTGCCAGCAGCCAAGCGACAGATTCACCCCTCCACTTT. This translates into CASSQATDSPLHF. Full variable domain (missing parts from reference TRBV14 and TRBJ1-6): EAGVTQFPSHSVIEKGQTVTLRCDPISGHDNLYWYRRVMGKEIKFLLHFVKESKQDESGMPNNRFLAERTGGTYSTLKVQPAELEDSGVYFCASSQATDSPLHFGNGTRLTVT.

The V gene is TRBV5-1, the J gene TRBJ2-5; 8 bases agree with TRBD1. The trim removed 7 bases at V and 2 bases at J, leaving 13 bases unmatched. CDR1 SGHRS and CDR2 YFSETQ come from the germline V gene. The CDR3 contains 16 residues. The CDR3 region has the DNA TGCGCCAGCCGGCAGGGGGCGGGAAGAAATCAAGAGACCCAGTACTTC. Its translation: CASRQGAGRNQETQYF.

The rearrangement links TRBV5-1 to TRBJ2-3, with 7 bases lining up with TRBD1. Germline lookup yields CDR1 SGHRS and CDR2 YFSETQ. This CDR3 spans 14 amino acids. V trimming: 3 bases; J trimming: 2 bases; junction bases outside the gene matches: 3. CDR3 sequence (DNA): TGCGCCAGCAGCTCTGAGGGGGCCACAGATACGCAGTATTTT. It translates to CASSSEGATDTQYF.

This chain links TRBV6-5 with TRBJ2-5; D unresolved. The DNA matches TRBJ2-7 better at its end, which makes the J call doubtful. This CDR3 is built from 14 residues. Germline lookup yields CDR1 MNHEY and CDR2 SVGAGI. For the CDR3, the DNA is TGTGCCAGCAGTTACTCTACGGGTTTCGACGAGCAGTACTTC. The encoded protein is CASSYSTGFDEQYF.